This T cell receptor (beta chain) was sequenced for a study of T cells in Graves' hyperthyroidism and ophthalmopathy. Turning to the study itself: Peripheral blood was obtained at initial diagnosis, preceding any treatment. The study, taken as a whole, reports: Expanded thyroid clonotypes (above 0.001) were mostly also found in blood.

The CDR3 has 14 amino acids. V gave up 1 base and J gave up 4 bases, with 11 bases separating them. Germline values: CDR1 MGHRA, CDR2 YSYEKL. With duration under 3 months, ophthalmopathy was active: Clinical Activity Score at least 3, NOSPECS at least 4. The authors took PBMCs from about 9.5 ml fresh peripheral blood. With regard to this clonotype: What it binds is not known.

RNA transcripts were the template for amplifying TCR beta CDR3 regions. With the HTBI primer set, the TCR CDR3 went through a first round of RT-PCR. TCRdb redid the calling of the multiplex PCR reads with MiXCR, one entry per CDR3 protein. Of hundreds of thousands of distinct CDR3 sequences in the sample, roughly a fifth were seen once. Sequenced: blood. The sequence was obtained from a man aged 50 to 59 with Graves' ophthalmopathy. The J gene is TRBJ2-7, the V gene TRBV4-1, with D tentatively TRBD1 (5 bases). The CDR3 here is CASSQGADMYEQYF. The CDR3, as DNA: TGCGCCAGCAGCCAAGGGGCGGACATGTACGAGCAGTACTTC.